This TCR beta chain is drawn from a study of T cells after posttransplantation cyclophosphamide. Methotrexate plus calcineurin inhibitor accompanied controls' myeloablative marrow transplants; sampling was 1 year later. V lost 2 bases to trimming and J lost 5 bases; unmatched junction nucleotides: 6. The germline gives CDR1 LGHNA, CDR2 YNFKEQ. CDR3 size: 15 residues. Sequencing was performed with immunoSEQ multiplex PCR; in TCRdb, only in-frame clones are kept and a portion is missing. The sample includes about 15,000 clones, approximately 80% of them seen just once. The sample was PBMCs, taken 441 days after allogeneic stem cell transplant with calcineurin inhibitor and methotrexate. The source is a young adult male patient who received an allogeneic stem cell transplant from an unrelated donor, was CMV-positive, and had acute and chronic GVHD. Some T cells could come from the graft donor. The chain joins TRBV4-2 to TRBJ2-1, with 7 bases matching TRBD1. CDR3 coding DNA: TGTGCCAGCAGCCAAAGGGACAGCCCTAACAATGAGCAGTTCTTC. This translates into CASSQRDSPNNEQFF.